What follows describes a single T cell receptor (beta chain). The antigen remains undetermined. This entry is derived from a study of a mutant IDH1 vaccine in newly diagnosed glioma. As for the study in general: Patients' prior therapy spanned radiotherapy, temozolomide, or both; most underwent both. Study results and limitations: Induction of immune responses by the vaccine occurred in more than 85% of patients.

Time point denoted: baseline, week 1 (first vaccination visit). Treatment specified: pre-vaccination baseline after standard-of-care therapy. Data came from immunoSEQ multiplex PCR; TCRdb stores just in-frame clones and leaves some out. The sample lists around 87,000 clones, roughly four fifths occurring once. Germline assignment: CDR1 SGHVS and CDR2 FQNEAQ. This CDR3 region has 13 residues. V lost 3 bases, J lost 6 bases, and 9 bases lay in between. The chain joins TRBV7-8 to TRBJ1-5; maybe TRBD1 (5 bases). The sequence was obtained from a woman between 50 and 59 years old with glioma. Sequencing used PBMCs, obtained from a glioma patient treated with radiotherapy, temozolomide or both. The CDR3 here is CASSFLQGQPQHF. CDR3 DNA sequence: TGTGCCAGCAGCTTTCTCCAGGGTCAGCCCCAGCATTTT.